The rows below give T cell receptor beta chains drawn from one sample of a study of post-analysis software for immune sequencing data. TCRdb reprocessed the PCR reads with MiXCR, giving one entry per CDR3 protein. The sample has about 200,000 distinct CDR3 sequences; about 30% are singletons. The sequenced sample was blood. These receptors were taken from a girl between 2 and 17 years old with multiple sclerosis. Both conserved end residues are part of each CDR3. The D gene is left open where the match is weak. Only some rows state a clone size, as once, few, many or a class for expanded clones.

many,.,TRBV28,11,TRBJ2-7,TGTGCCAGCAGTTCGTACTACGAGCAGTACTTC,CASSSYYEQYF
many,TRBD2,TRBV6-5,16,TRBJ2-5,TGTGCCAGCAGGAGACTAGCGGGAGGTATCGAGGAGACCCAGTACTTC,CASRRLAGGIEETQYF
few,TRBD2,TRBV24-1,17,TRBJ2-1,TGTGCCACCAGTGGTCCCATCGGACTAGCGGGAGACAATGAGCAGTTCTTC,CATSGPIGLAGDNEQFF
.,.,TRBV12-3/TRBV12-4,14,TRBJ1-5,TGTGCCAGCACCCGGGAGAACAGAAATCAGCCCCAGCATTTT,CASTRENRNQPQHF
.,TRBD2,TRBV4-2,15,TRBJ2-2,TGTGCCAGCAGCCAAGTAGCGGGGAACACCGGGGAGCTGTTTTTT,CASSQVAGNTGELFF
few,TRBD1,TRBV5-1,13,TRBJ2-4,TGCGCCAGCAGCCTTGGACAGGGAAACATTCAGTACTTC,CASSLGQGNIQYF
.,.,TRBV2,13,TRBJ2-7,TGTGCCAGCAGTGTAGATAGGTCGGGCGAGCAGTACTTC,CASSVDRSGEQYF
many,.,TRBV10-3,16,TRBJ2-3,TGTGCCATCAGTGGTGGCGCATTACCTAGCACAGATACGCAGTATTTT,CAISGGALPSTDTQYF
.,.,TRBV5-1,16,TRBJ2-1,TGCGCCAGCAGCTTGGGACTCAAGGGGTCGTACAATGAGCAGTTCTTC,CASSLGLKGSYNEQFF
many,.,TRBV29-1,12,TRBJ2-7,TGCAGCGTAGCTAAAAGCTCCTACGAGCAGTACTTC,CSVAKSSYEQYF
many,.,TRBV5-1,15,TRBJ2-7,TGCGCCAGCAGCTTGGAGCCGACTAGCTCCTACGAGCAGTACTTC,CASSLEPTSSYEQYF
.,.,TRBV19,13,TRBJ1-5,TGTGCCAGTAGTATAGACATCAATCAGCCCCAGCATTTT,CASSIDINQPQHF
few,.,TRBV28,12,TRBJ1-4,TGTGCCAGCAGTTTCCTAAATGAAAAACTGTTTTTT,CASSFLNEKLFF
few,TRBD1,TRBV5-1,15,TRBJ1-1,TGCGCCAGCAGCTTGGAGGTCAGGGGGGGAACTGAAGCTTTCTTT,CASSLEVRGGTEAFF
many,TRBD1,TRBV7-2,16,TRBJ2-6,TGTGCCAGCAGCGGACAGGGTAGCTCTGGGGCCAACGTCCTGACTTTC,CASSGQGSSGANVLTF
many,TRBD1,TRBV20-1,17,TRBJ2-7,TGCAGTGCTCGAGCCTTCGGGGTCGCAGGGGGTTACAACGAGCAGTACTTC,CSARAFGVAGGYNEQYF
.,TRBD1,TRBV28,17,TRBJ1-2,TGTGCCAGCAGCCGTCCCGGGACAGGAGCGATTGGCCTTGGCTACACCTTC,CASSRPGTGAIGLGYTF
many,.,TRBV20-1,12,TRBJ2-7,TGCAGTGCTAGAGGATTACATAACGAGCAGTACTTC,CSARGLHNEQYF
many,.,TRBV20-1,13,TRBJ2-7,TGCAGTGCCAATGGTCCGAGCTCCTACGAGCAGTACTTC,CSANGPSSYEQYF
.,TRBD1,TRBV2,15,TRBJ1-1,TGTGCCAGCAGTGGACGGGACAGGGGCACCACTGAAGCTTTCTTT,CASSGRDRGTTEAFF
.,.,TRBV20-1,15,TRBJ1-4,TGCAGTGCTAGAGCGGGGTCGACAACTAATGAAAAACTGTTTTTT,CSARAGSTTNEKLFF
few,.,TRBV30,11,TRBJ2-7,TGTGCCTGGAGTGTTGGCTACGAGCAGTACTTC,CAWSVGYEQYF
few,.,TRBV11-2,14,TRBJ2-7,TGTGCCAGCAGCTCGGCCGGGACCCACTACGAGCAGTACTTC,CASSSAGTHYEQYF
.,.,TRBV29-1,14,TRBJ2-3,TGCAGCGTCGTTAAGGGTCAGGGGACAGATACGCAGTATTTT,CSVVKGQGTDTQYF
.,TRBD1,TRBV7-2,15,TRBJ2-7,TGTGCCAGCAGCACGCAGACAGGGACCTCCTACGAGCAGTACTTC,CASSTQTGTSYEQYF
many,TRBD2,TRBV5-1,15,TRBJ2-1,TGCGCCAGCAGCTTGACTAGCGGGACTTACAATGAGCAGTTCTTC,CASSLTSGTYNEQFF
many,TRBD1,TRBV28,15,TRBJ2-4,TGTGCCAGCAGTTTGACAGGGGTGACCAAAAACATTCAGTACTTC,CASSLTGVTKNIQYF
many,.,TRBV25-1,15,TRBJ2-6,TGTGCCAGCAGTGATCCTAGCTCTGGGGCCAACGTCCTGACTTTC,CASSDPSSGANVLTF
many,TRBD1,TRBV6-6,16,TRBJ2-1,TGTGCCAGCAGAAACCCCCCGGGACAGCTCTACAATGAGCAGTTCTTC,CASRNPPGQLYNEQFF
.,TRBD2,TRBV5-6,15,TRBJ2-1,TGTGCCAGCAGGCCGAGCGGGGGGTCCTACAATGAGCAGTTCTTC,CASRPSGGSYNEQFF
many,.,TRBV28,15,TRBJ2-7,TGTGCCAGCAGCCAAACAGGGAGCCGGGTAAACGAGCAGTACTTC,CASSQTGSRVNEQYF
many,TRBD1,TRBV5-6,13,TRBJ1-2,TGTGCCAGCAGCCCAGACAGGGCGGTTGGCTACACCTTC,CASSPDRAVGYTF
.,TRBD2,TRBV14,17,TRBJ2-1,TGTGCCAGCAGCCAAGATAGGCTAGCGGGCCGGAGGAATGAGCAGTTCTTC,CASSQDRLAGRRNEQFF
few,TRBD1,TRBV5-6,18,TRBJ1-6,TGTGCCAGCAGCTCTTGGACAGGGAGGACGGGTTGGCAATCACCCCTCCACTTT,CASSSWTGRTGWQSPLHF
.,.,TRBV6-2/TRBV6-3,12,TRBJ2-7,TGTGCCCCCCGGACGGGCCCCCACGAGCAGTACTTC,CAPRTGPHEQYF
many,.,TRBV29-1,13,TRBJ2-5,TGCAGCGTCGACCCGGTTCGCGGGGAGACCCAGTACTTC,CSVDPVRGETQYF
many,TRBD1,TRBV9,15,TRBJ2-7,TGTGCCAGCAGCGTAGAGGGACAGGGGGCGCAAGAGCAGTACTTC,CASSVEGQGAQEQYF